These 30 T cell receptor beta chains share one sample of origin, sequenced in a study of Graves' ophthalmopathy and Graves' hyperthyroidism. Investigators amplified TCR beta CDR3 regions from RNA transcripts. HTBI primers were employed in first-round RT-PCR, then a second-round multiplex PCR followed. TCRdb reanalysed the multiplex PCR reads using MiXCR and keeps one entry per CDR3 protein. The sample carries nearly 400,000 distinct CDR3 sequences, around 20% recorded once. Sequencing was performed on peripheral blood. These receptors originate from a woman aged 18-29 years with Graves' ophthalmopathy.

This clonotype was counted many times. CDR3 protein: CASSELRGTDGYTF. CDR3 nucleotides: TGTGCCAGCAGTGAACTCAGGGGGACGGATGGCTACACCTTC. The chain joins TRBV6-1 to TRBJ1-2; 7 bases are shared with TRBD1. Germline V CDR1 and CDR2: MNHNS, SASEGT. V lost 2 bases, J lost 6 bases, and 6 bases stayed unmatched. The CDR3 runs 14 residues.

This clonotype has a count of ten or more. The gene calls are TRBV29-1 and TRBJ2-7; no definite D call. Trimming took off 4 bases at V and 5 bases at J, with 18 bases between the two ends. The CDR3 contains 14 residues. Germline V gene sequence: CDR1 SQVTM, CDR2 ANQGSEA. CDR3 nucleotide sequence: TGCAGCGTTGCCACCCGAAGGGCTCGGGACGAGCAGTACTTC. This translates into CSVATRRARDEQYF.

This clonotype was recorded many times. The rearrangement links TRBV6-2 or TRBV6-3 to TRBJ1-5, with D unclear. Germline V gives CDR1 MNHEY, CDR2 SVGEGT. V shed 6 bases and J shed 0 bases, with 12 bases lying between them. The CDR3 loop spans 15 amino acids. The CDR3 here is CASSWTVDSNQPQHF. CDR3 nucleotides: TGTGCCAGCAGCTGGACGGTGGATAGCAATCAGCCCCAGCATTTT.

The CDR3 protein is CSARISGLVVETQYF. In DNA, the CDR3 is TGCAGTGCTAGAATTAGCGGGCTTGTGGTAGAGACCCAGTACTTC. The J gene is TRBJ2-5, the V gene TRBV20-1, with TRBD2 identical over 7 bases. The J segment lost 4 bases and the V segment lost 2 bases, leaving 10 bases of the junction unmatched. Germline V gene sequence: CDR1 DFQATT, CDR2 SNEGSKA (reference sequence). The length of the CDR3 is 15 residues.

This clonotype was seen many times. V usage is TRBV4-1 and J usage is TRBJ2-3; the D gene is possibly TRBD2 (6 bases). This CDR3 has 17 amino acids. With 1 base removed from V and 0 bases from J, the gap between germline ends came to 14 bases. Germline CDR1 and CDR2: MGHRA and YSYEKL. The CDR3 coding sequence is TGCGCCAGCAGCCAAGCTAGTGTCGGAGGGAGCACAGATACGCAGTATTTT. It translates to CASSQASVGGSTDTQYF.

This clonotype was found many times. CDR3 residues: CASSSVKTGELFF. CDR3 coding DNA: TGTGCCAGCAGTTCCGTAAAGACCGGGGAGCTGTTTTTT. The chain couples TRBV28 to TRBJ2-2; no firm D call. Germline lookup yields CDR1 MDHEN and CDR2 SYDVKM. The germline V and J ends were trimmed by 4 bases and 5 bases, with 8 bases remaining between them. The CDR3 extends over 13 amino acids.

This sequence joins TRBV12-3 or TRBV12-4 and TRBJ1-2; D is undetermined. Between the trimmed V and J ends, which lost 5 bases and 4 bases, there was a span of 8 bases. The CDR3 loop spans 12 amino acids. The CDR3 protein is CASSQRVYGYTF. The CDR3 region has the DNA TGTGCCAGCAGTCAGAGGGTCTATGGCTACACCTTC.

This rearrangement joins TRBV6-1 to TRBJ2-7; weak D call: TRBD1 (5 bases). This CDR3 contains 15 residues. Germline CDR1 and CDR2: MNHNS and SASEGT. V was cut by 6 bases and J by 0 bases, with 15 bases left in between. The CDR3 here is CASSPLDTSSYEQYF. The CDR3, as DNA: TGTGCCAGCAGCCCCCTGGACACGAGCTCCTACGAGCAGTACTTC.

This clonotype was seen at least ten times. This CDR3 is CASSFGGTRNEQYF. In DNA form, the CDR3 reads TGTGCCAGCAGTTTCGGGGGTACTAGGAACGAGCAGTACTTC. The chain couples TRBV28 to TRBJ2-7; D might be TRBD2 (6 bases). CDR1 is MDHEN and CDR2 is SYDVKM in the germline V gene. This CDR3 spans 14 amino acids. V was cut by 3 bases and J by 5 bases, with 14 bases left in between.

This clonotype was seen many times. The chain recombines TRBV6-1 with TRBJ1-5, with D perhaps matching TRBD1 (5 bases). Germline assignment: CDR1 MNHNS and CDR2 SASEGT. With 7 bases removed from V and 2 bases from J, the gap between germline ends came to 15 bases. The CDR3 has 15 amino acids. CDR3 sequence (DNA): TGTGCCAGCACGGCCCTCAGGGAGGGCAATCAGCCCCAGCATTTT. Residues: CASTALREGNQPQHF.

This clonotype was detected ten times or more. The CDR3 region is CASSRTEIYGYTF. CDR3 bases: TGTGCCAGCAGCAGGACAGAGATCTATGGCTACACCTTC. The chain joins TRBV12-3 or TRBV12-4 to TRBJ1-2, with TRBD1 as a possible D gene (6 bases). V was clipped by 6 bases and J by 4 bases, with 12 bases between them. The CDR3 has 13 residues.

This clonotype was picked up many times. A much larger clone lies a single base off, so this may be a read error. The V call is TRBV28, the J call TRBJ2-2; D might be TRBD2 (6 bases). The germline V gene encodes CDR1 MDHEN and CDR2 SYDVKM. The length of the CDR3 is 15 residues. The CDR3 region is CASRLPRDSTGELLF. In nucleotides, the CDR3 is TGTGCCAGCAGACTTCCGCGGGATTCCACCGGGGAGCTGCTTTTT.

In its sample, this clonotype was seen many times. The chain links TRBV4-3 to TRBJ2-7; 10 bases map to TRBD1. V was clipped by 3 bases and J by 4 bases; unmatched bases: 3. This CDR3 has 14 amino acids. The germline CDR1 and CDR2 sequences are LGHNA and YSLEER. The CDR3 bases are TGCGCCAGCAGCCAGACAGGGGGCACGTACGAGCAGTACTTC. This translates into CASSQTGGTYEQYF.

In its sample, this clonotype was seen a few times. The rearrangement joins TRBV18 to TRBJ1-1, with 10 nucleotides matching TRBD1. Germline trimming cut 6 bases from V and 0 bases from J; bases unmatched to any gene: 7. This CDR3 comprises 16 residues. Germline CDR1 and CDR2: KGHSH and LQKENI. The CDR3 coding sequence is TGTGCCAGCTCCCCCGGGACAGGGGAATTGAACACTGAAGCTTTCTTT. Its translation: CASSPGTGELNTEAFF.

The chain couples TRBV5-5 to TRBJ2-2; D is possibly TRBD2 (6 bases). Germline CDR1 reads SGHKS; CDR2 reads YYEKEE (reference sequence). CDR3 length: 14 residues. V lost 5 bases and J 7 bases, leaving 15 bases between the germline ends. The CDR3, as DNA: TGTGCCAGCAGTTTTGGGACTTACCTCGGGGAGCTGTTTTTT. As protein: CASSFGTYLGELFF.

This clonotype was seen ten or more times. The CDR3 is CASSLGQSNSPLHF. CDR3 in DNA: TGCGCCAGCAGCTTGGGACAGTCGAATTCACCCCTCCACTTT. V is TRBV5-1 and J is TRBJ1-6; D may be TRBD1 (5 bases). The V gene's germline CDR1 is SGHRS and CDR2 YFSETQ. The CDR3 length is 14 residues. Trimming cost V 0 bases and J 7 bases, with 8 bases left between them.

This clonotype has a handful of counts. V gene TRBV28 combines with J gene TRBJ2-7; D is possibly TRBD2 (6 bases). The V gene's germline CDR1 is MDHEN and CDR2 SYDVKM. This CDR3 has 15 amino acids. V dropped 6 bases and J dropped 0 bases, with 15 bases sitting between them. Here the CDR3 reads CASRGGLTHSYEQYF. CDR3 coding DNA: TGTGCCAGCAGGGGAGGACTTACACACTCCTACGAGCAGTACTTC.

This clonotype was seen many times. The CDR3 loop reads CASSRGTQLFSGNTIYF. CDR3 nucleotide sequence: TGTGCCAGCAGCCGCGGGACTCAACTCTTCTCTGGAAACACCATATATTTT. The V call is TRBV11-2, the J call TRBJ1-3; possible D gene TRBD1, 5 bases. This CDR3 contains 17 residues. The V end lost 5 bases, the J end lost 0 bases, and 17 bases lay between the germline ends. Germline assignment: CDR1 SGHAT and CDR2 FQNNGV.

Ten or more counts support this clonotype. This chain links TRBV15 with TRBJ2-2; TRBD1 matches 11 bases. CDR3 length: 15 amino acids. CDR1 is LNHNV and CDR2 is YYDKDF in the germline V gene (reference sequence). The V and J ends lost 3 bases and 6 bases, in that order; junction bases with no gene match: 3. CDR3 bases: TGTGCCACCAGCAGGGACAGGGGGCTTTCCGGGGAGCTGTTTTTT. It translates to CATSRDRGLSGELFF.

The sample holds a few counts of this clonotype. This chain uses TRBV6-2 or TRBV6-3 with TRBJ2-5; 10 positions match TRBD2. The CDR3 extends over 19 amino acids. CDR1 and CDR2 (germline): MNHEY, SVGEGT. Germline trimming cut 0 bases from V and 5 bases from J; bases unmatched to any gene: 15. The chain's CDR3 is CASSYSWGLLAGVGETQYF. The CDR3 DNA reads as TGTGCCAGCAGTTACTCGTGGGGTCTGCTAGCGGGAGTGGGGGAGACCCAGTACTTC.

This clonotype was observed at least ten times. J is TRBJ1-1 and V is TRBV3-1; 9 bases are shared with TRBD1. The CDR3 is 13 residues long. Trimming took 7 bases from V and 7 from J; bases not matched to a gene: 7. CDR1 LGHDT and CDR2 YNNKEL come from the germline V gene (reference sequence). DNA of the CDR3: TGTGCCAGCAAGGAACAGGGGGCGAGTGAAGCTTTCTTT. It is translated as CASKEQGASEAFF.

This clonotype showed up many times. The chain links TRBV9 to TRBJ2-5, with TRBD1 matching over 10 bases. The CDR3 sequence is 16 residues long. Unmatched junction bases numbered 12, after V lost 4 bases and J lost 6 bases. CDR1 is SGDLS and CDR2 is YYNGEE in the germline V gene. For the CDR3, the DNA is TGTGCCAGCAGCTCAGACCCCGGACAGGGGGGGAAGACCCAGTACTTC. The encoded protein is CASSSDPGQGGKTQYF.

There are many counts of this clonotype. J is TRBJ1-5 and V is TRBV4-3; the D is unclear. The ends were cut back, 3 bases at V and 6 bases at J, with 9 bases in the middle. The CDR3 consists of 13 residues. Germline V gives CDR1 LGHNA, CDR2 YSLEER. The CDR3 reads CASSQGASQPQHF. The DNA for the CDR3 is TGCGCCAGCAGCCAGGGAGCGAGTCAGCCCCAGCATTTT.

V and J are TRBV5-1 and TRBJ2-2, with 9 bases lining up with TRBD1. Germline trimming cut 4 bases from V and 7 bases from J; bases unmatched to any gene: 5. CDR1 and CDR2 (germline): SGHRS, YFSETQ. The CDR3 is 14 residues long. The CDR3 is CASSVDRGDGELFF. CDR3 sequence (DNA): TGCGCCAGCAGCGTGGACAGGGGCGACGGGGAGCTGTTTTTT.

For this clonotype: This CDR3 is missing its conserved last phenylalanine or tryptophan, likely due to a read error. The chain carries TRBV11-3 and TRBJ1-1; TRBD1 aligns across 7 bases. In germline, CDR1 is SGHNT, CDR2 YENEEA. CDR3 length equals 14 residues. The V gene end was trimmed by 8 bases and the J gene end by 5 bases; junction bases not matched to a gene: 11. The CDR3, as DNA: TGTGCCAGCCGGGGACAGTCCTTTCGAACTGAAGCTTTCCTT. Residues: CASRGQSFRTEAFL.

This clonotype was seen at least ten times. The chain employs TRBV29-1 and TRBJ1-1; D remains ambiguous. V lost 5 bases, J lost 5 bases, and 15 bases lay in between. From germline, CDR1 is SQVTM and CDR2 ANQGSEA. The CDR3 is made up of 13 amino acids. CDR3 bases: TGCAGCGTTTTGTCCCAAAGTGGGACTGAAGCTTTCTTT. Its translation: CSVLSQSGTEAFF.

This clonotype has ten or more counts. The chain has TRBV7-2 and TRBJ1-3; D unclear. CDR3 length: 13 amino acids. V was cut by 3 bases and J by 2 bases, with 5 bases left in between. Germline V CDR1 and CDR2: SGHTA, FQGNSA. Here the CDR3 reads CASSFEPGNTIYF. CDR3 DNA sequence: TGTGCCAGCAGCTTTGAGCCTGGAAACACCATATATTTT.

This clonotype was seen at least ten times. This CDR3 is CASSPVAGVNYGYTF. The CDR3 DNA is TGTGCCAGCTCACCAGTGGCAGGGGTTAACTATGGCTACACCTTC. The V gene is TRBV18, the J gene TRBJ1-2, with a tentative D call TRBD1 (6 bases). Germline V gene data show CDR1 as KGHSH and CDR2 as LQKENI. The germline V and J ends were trimmed by 2 bases and 1 base, with 11 bases remaining between them. The CDR3 contains 15 residues.

This clonotype turned up a few times. This chain uses TRBV5-6 with TRBJ2-2; TRBD2 matches 10 bases. Germline lookup yields CDR1 SGHDT and CDR2 YYEEEE. The CDR3 extends over 19 amino acids. V lost 4 bases to trimming and J lost 1 base; unmatched junction nucleotides: 13. The CDR3 is CASSITSGALPLNTGELFF. CDR3 nucleotides: TGTGCCAGCAGCATCACTAGCGGGGCCCTCCCATTGAACACCGGGGAGCTGTTTTTT.

This clonotype was seen many times. This rearrangement joins TRBV18 to TRBJ1-1; D not resolved. Germline V gene data show CDR1 as KGHSH and CDR2 as LQKENI. The CDR3 covers 15 residues. Trimming removed 6 bases from V and 3 bases from J, with 17 bases in between. The CDR3 bases are TGTGCCAGCTCTCTTCTCCTGACGACGGACACTGAAGCTTTCTTT. Translated, it gives CASSLLLTTDTEAFF.